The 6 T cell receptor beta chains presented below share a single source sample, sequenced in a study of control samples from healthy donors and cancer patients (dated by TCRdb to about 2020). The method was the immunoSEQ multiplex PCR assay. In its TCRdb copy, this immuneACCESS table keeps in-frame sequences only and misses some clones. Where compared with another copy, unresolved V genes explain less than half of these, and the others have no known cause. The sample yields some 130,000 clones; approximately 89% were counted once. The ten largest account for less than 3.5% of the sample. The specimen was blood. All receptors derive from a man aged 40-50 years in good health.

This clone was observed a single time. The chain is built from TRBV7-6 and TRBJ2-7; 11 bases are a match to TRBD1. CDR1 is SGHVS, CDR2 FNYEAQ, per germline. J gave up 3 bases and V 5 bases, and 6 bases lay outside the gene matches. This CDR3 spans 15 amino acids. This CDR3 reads CASSPGTGGVYEQYF. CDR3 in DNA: TGTGCCAGCAGCCCCGGGACAGGGGGGGTCTACGAGCAGTACTTC. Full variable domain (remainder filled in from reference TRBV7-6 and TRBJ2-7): GAGVSQSPRYKVTKRGQDVALRCDPISGHVSLYWYRQALGQGPEFLTYFNYEAQQDKSGLPNDRFSAERPEGSISTLTIQRTEQRDSAMYRCASSPGTGGVYEQYFGPGTRLTVT.

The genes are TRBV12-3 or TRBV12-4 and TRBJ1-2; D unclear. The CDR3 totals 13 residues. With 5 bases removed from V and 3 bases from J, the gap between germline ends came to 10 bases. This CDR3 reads CASSLRGDYGYTF. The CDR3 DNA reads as TGTGCCAGCAGTCTCCGGGGTGACTATGGCTACACCTTC.

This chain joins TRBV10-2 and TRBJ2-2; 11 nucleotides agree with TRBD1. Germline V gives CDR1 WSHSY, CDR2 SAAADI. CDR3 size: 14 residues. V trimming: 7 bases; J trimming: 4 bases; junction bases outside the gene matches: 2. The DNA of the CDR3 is TGCGCCAGCACTGGGACAGGGGGCACCGGGGAGCTGTTTTTT. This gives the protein CASTGTGGTGELFF.

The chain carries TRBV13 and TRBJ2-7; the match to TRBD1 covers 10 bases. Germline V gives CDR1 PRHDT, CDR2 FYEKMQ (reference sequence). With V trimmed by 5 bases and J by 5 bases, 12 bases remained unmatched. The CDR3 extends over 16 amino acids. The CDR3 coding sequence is TGTGCCAGCAGCCACTTCTCGACAGGGGGCGCGAACGAGCAGTACTTC. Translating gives CASSHFSTGGANEQYF.

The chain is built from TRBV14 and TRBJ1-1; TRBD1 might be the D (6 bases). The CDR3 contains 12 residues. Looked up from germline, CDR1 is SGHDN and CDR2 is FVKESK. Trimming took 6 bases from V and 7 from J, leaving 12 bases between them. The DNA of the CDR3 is TGTGCCAGCAGTCTACAGGGTTTTGAAGCTTTCTTT. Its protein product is CASSLQGFEAFF. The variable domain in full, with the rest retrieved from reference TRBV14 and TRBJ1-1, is EAGVTQFPSHSVIEKGQTVTLRCDPISGHDNLYWYRRVMGKEIKFLLHFVKESKQDESGMPNNRFLAERTGGTYSTLKVQPAELEDSGVYFCASSLQGFEAFFGQGTRLTVV.

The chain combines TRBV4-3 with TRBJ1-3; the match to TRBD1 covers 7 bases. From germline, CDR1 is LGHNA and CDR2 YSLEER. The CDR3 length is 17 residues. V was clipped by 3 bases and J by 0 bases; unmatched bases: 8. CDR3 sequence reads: CASSQDKGQSSGNTIYF. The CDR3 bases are TGCGCCAGCAGCCAGGATAAGGGACAGAGCTCTGGAAACACCATATATTTT.